Shown below are 4 T cell receptor beta chains from a single sample sequenced in a study of OX40 agonist ivuxolimab in advanced cancers. Assay: immunoSEQ multiplex PCR; the TCRdb copy retains only in-frame clones and omits some. The table includes more than 65,000 clones, approximately 93% detected once. Sequencing used CD4+ or CD8+ T cells sorted from blood, obtained in a trial of the OX40 agonist ivuxolimab. Every receptor here comes from an adult with an advanced solid tumor such as melanoma, head and neck, liver or kidney cancer.

V is TRBV28 and J is TRBJ2-3; 9 positions match TRBD2. The CDR3 sequence is 15 residues long. Trimming at V came to 2 bases and at J to 4 bases, leaving 4 bases not matched to a gene. The germline V gene has CDR1 MDHEN and CDR2 SYDVKM. Here the CDR3 reads CASSLAGGPPDTQYF. The CDR3 bases are TGTGCCAGCAGTTTAGCGGGAGGGCCACCAGATACGCAGTATTTT.

This chain uses TRBV7-3 with TRBJ1-1, with 7 bases fitting TRBD1. Trimming cost V 3 bases and J 6 bases; bases outside gene matches: 4. The CDR3 runs 13 residues. Germline CDR1 is SGHTA and CDR2 is FQGTGA. DNA of the CDR3: TGTGCCAGCAGCTTCGACAGGGACGCTGAAGCTTTCTTT. It encodes CASSFDRDAEAFF.

The rearrangement uses TRBV16 and TRBJ1-5, with D perhaps TRBD1 (6 bases). Germline assignment: CDR1 KGHSY and CDR2 FQNENV. The CDR3 is 15 amino acids. V dropped 0 bases and J dropped 6 bases, with 12 bases sitting between them. CDR3 sequence reads: CASSQSSGVGQPQHF. The CDR3 DNA is TGTGCCAGCAGCCAATCGTCAGGGGTAGGTCAGCCCCAGCATTTT.

The chain couples TRBV18 to TRBJ1-3; D uncertain. The V and J ends lost 3 bases and 1 base respectively, with 7 bases between them. The length of the CDR3 is 14 residues. Germline CDR1 and CDR2: KGHSH and LQKENI. The CDR3 nucleotides read TGTGCCAGCTCACCGTCAGGATCTGGAAACACCATATATTTT. Translated: CASSPSGSGNTIYF.